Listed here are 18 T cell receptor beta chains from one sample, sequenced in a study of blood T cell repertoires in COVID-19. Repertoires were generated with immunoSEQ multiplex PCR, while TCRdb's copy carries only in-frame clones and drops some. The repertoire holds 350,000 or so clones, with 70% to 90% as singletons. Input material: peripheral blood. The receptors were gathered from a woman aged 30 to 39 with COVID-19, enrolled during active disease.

The chain's CDR3 is CASSESTGTSGEGNTQYF. The CDR3 DNA reads TGCGCCAGCAGTGAGTCGACAGGCACTAGCGGGGAGGGAAATACGCAGTATTTT. J is TRBJ2-3 and V is TRBV10-1, with 10 nucleotides matching TRBD2. This CDR3 has 18 residues. In germline, CDR1 is WNHNN, CDR2 SYGVQD (reference sequence). Losses at the gene ends were 0 bases for V and 7 bases for J; bases not matched to a gene: 13.

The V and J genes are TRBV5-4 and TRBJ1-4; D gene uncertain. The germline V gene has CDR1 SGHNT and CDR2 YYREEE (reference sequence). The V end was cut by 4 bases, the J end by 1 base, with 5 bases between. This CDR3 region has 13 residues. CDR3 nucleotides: TGTGCCAGCAGCGCGGGAACTAATGAAAAACTGTTTTTT. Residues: CASSAGTNEKLFF.

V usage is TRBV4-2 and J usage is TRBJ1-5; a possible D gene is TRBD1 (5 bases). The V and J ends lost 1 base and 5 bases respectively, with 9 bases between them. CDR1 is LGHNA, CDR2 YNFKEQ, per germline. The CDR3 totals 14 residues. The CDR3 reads CASSQAWGDQPQHF. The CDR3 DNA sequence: TGTGCCAGCAGCCAAGCTTGGGGGGATCAGCCCCAGCATTTT.

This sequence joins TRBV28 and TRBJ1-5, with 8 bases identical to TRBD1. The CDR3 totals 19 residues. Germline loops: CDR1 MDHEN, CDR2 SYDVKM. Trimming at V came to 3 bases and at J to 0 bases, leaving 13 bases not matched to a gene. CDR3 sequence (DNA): TGTGCCAGCAGTTTTGGTAACGGGGACAGGACCTATAGCAATCAGCCCCAGCATTTT. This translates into CASSFGNGDRTYSNQPQHF.

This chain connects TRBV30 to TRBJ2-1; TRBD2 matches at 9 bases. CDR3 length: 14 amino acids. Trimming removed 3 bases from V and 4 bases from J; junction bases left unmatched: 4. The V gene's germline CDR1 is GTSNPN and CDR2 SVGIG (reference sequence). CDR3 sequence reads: CAWRVTSGYNEQFF. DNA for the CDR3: TGTGCCTGGAGAGTGACTAGCGGTTACAATGAGCAGTTCTTC.

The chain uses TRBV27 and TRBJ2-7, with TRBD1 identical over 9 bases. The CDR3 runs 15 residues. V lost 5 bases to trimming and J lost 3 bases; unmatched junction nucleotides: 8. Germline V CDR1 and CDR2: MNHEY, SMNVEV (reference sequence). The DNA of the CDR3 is TGTGCCAGCAGTACAGGGACAGGGAAGGGCTACGAGCAGTACTTC. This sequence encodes CASSTGTGKGYEQYF.

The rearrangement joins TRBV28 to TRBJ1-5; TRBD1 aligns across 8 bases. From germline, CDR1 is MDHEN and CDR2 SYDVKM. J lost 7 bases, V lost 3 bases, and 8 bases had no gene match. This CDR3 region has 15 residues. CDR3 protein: CASSFQQGASQPQHF. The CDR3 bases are TGTGCCAGCAGTTTCCAGCAGGGGGCGAGCCAGCCCCAGCATTTT.

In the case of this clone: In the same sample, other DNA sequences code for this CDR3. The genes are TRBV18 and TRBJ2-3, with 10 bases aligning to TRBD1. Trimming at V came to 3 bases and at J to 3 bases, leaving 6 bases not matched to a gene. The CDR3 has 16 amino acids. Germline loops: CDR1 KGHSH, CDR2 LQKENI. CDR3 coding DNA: TGTGCCAGCTCACCCGGGGACAGGGGTCGTACAGATACGCAGTATTTT. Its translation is CASSPGDRGRTDTQYF.

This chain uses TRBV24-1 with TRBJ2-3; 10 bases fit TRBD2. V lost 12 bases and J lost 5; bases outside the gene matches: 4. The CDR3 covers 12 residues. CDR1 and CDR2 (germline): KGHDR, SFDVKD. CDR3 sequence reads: CAAGLAEDTQYF. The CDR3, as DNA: TGTGCCGCCGGACTAGCGGAAGATACGCAGTATTTT.

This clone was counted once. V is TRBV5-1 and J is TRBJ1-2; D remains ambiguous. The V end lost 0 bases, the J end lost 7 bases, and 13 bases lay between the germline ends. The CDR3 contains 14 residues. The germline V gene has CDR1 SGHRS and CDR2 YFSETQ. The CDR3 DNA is TGCGCCAGCAGCTTGGGTGGTACAACCCGTGGCTACACCTTC. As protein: CASSLGGTTRGYTF.

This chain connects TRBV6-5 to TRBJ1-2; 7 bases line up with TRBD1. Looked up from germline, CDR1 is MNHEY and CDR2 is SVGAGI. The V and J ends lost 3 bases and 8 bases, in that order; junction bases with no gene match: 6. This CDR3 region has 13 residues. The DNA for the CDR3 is TGTGCCAGCAGTTATAAGGGGGCCAGGGGCTACACCTTC. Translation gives CASSYKGARGYTF.

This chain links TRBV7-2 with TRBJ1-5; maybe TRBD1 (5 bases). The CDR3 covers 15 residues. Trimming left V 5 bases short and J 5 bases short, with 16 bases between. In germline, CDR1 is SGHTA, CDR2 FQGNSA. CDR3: CASSPDGQGYQPQHF. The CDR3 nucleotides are TGTGCCAGCAGCCCTGACGGCCAGGGTTATCAGCCCCAGCATTTT. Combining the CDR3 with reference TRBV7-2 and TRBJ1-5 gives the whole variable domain GAGVSQSPSNKVTEKGKDVELRCDPISGHTALYWYRQSLGQGLEFLIYFQGNSAPDKSGLPSDRFSAERTGGSVSTLTIQRTQQEDSAVYLCASSPDGQGYQPQHFGDGTRLSIL.

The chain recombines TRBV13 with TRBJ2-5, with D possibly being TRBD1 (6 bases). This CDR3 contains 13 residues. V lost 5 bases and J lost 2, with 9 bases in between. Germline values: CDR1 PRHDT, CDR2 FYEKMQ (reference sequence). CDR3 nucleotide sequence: TGTGCCAGCAGCGGACAGACTCAAGAGACCCAGTACTTC. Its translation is CASSGQTQETQYF.

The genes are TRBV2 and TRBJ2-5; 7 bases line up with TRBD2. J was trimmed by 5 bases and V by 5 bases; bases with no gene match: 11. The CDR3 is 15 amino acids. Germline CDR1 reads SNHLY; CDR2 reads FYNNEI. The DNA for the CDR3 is TGTGCCAGCAGTCCCAACGGACTAGGGCGGGAGACCCAGTACTTC. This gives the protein CASSPNGLGRETQYF.

The CDR3 here is CASSWFGQGAEKLFF. The CDR3, as DNA: TGTGCCAGCAGCTGGTTCGGGCAGGGGGCTGAAAAACTGTTTTTT. V usage is TRBV7-2 and J usage is TRBJ1-4; 8 bases align to TRBD1. With V trimmed by 4 bases and J by 7 bases, 8 bases remained unmatched. Germline lookup yields CDR1 SGHTA and CDR2 FQGNSA. CDR3 length: 15 residues.

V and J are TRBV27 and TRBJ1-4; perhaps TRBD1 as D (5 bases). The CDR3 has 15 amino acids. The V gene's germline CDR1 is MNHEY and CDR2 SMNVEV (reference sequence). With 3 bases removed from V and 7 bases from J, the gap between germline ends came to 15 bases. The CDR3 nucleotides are TGTGCCAGCAGTTTTATGGACAATGGGGTTGAAAAACTGTTTTTT. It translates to CASSFMDNGVEKLFF.

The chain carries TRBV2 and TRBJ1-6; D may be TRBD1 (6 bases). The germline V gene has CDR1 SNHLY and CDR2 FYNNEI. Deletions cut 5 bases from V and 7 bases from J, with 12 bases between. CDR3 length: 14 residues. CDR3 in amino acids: CASSPGQANSPLHF. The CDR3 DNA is TGTGCCAGCAGTCCGGGACAAGCGAATTCACCCCTCCACTTT.

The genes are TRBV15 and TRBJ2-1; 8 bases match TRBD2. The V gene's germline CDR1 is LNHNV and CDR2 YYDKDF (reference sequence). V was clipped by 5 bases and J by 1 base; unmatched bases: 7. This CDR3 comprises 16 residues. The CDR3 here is CATSGSSGGSYNEQFF. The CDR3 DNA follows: TGTGCCACCAGCGGCTCGAGCGGGGGATCCTACAATGAGCAGTTCTTC.